This T cell receptor beta chain was identified during a study of T cells in Graves' hyperthyroidism and ophthalmopathy. Turning to the study itself: Peripheral blood sampling occurred at initial diagnosis, before any treatment.

This clonotype was seen repeatedly, ten times or more. Its antigen is unknown. CDR1 ENHRY and CDR2 SYGVKD come from the germline V gene. The length of the CDR3 is 17 residues. Trimming removed 2 bases from V and 7 bases from J; junction bases left unmatched: 8. General observations from the study: Blood samples included most of the expanded thyroid clonotypes exceeding 0.001.

TCR beta CDR3 regions were amplified from RNA. Initially, a first-round RT-PCR of the TCR CDR3 employed the HTBI primer set. TCRdb used MiXCR to reprocess the multiplex PCR reads, holding one entry per CDR3 protein. The sample has about 690,000 distinct CDR3 sequences, roughly 17% seen once. Uncontrolled infection, other autoimmune disease, pregnancy or lactation disqualified patients from enrolment. Clinical symptoms, serum thyroxine, TRAb, thyroid ultrasound and orbital computed tomography established diagnosis. Material for sequencing was blood. The genes are TRBV10-3 and TRBJ2-1; 13 bases align to TRBD2. The TCR was taken from a man aged 45-60 years with Graves' hyperthyroidism. In DNA, the CDR3 is TGTGCCATCAGTGAGGGGACTAGCGGGAAGGTTATAAATGAGCAGTTCTTC. It codes for CAISEGTSGKVINEQFF.